Each of the 23 T cell receptor beta chains below was sequenced from the same sample in a study of patients and donors after allogeneic stem cell transplantation. TCRdb re-analysed the RT-PCR reads in MiXCR, keeping a single row per CDR3 protein. The data hold roughly 40,000 distinct CDR3 sequences, with more than 30% observed a single time. Material for sequencing was blood, either unsorted or a sorted T cell fraction (not recorded which). These receptors were taken from a human donor who was either an allogeneic HSCT recipient or a stem cell or donor lymphocyte infusion donor (not recorded which). It is not recorded whose cells these are; they may come from a transplant donor.

This chain joins TRBV6-2 or TRBV6-3 and TRBJ2-1; D is possibly TRBD2 (6 bases). The V and J ends lost 4 bases and 8 bases respectively, with 18 bases between them. The CDR3 spans 15 residues. Germline loops: CDR1 MNHEY, CDR2 SVGEGT. CDR3 in amino acids: CASSFPGLPFDEQFF. Here the CDR3 DNA reads TGTGCCAGCAGTTTTCCGGGACTCCCCTTCGATGAGCAGTTCTTC.

The chain uses TRBV3-1 and TRBJ1-5; a possible D gene is TRBD1 (5 bases). The germline V gene has CDR1 LGHDT and CDR2 YNNKEL (reference sequence). CDR3 length: 14 residues. Trimming pared 0 bases from V and 7 bases from J, leaving 10 bases between. CDR3 region: CASSQDRVQQPQHF. The CDR3 nucleotides are TGTGCCAGCAGCCAAGACAGGGTTCAGCAGCCCCAGCATTTT.

J is TRBJ2-5 and V is TRBV5-1; 7 bases line up with TRBD1. CDR1 and CDR2 (germline): SGHRS, YFSETQ. J gave up 4 bases and V 4 bases, and 7 bases lay outside the gene matches. The CDR3 loop spans 14 amino acids. CDR3 protein: CASSTPWTGETQYF. DNA of the CDR3: TGCGCCAGCAGCACGCCCTGGACAGGAGAGACCCAGTACTTC.

The J gene is TRBJ2-2, the V gene TRBV10-3, with 8 nucleotides matching TRBD2. The CDR3 extends over 13 amino acids. Germline assignment: CDR1 ENHRY and CDR2 SYGVKD. With V trimmed by 8 bases and J by 4 bases, 3 bases remained unmatched. The CDR3 sequence is CAIQRGRTGELFF. Written as DNA, the CDR3 is TGTGCCATCCAGCGGGGGCGCACCGGGGAGCTGTTTTTT.

The gene calls are TRBV4-3 and TRBJ2-1; TRBD2 matches 11 bases. CDR1 and CDR2 (germline): LGHNA, YSLEER. The CDR3 spans 17 residues. J was trimmed by 2 bases and V by 0 bases; bases with no gene match: 3. The CDR3 bases are TGCGCCAGCAGCCAAGAAACTAGCGGGAGCACCTACAATGAGCAGTTCTTC. This sequence encodes CASSQETSGSTYNEQFF.

The chain is built from TRBV5-1 and TRBJ2-1; 7 bases fit TRBD1. The CDR3 consists of 15 residues. The germline V gene has CDR1 SGHRS and CDR2 YFSETQ. The J segment lost 5 bases and the V segment lost 2 bases, leaving 7 bases of the junction unmatched. The CDR3 region is CASSLNGQANNEQFF. The CDR3 nucleotides are TGCGCCAGCAGCTTAAACGGACAGGCAAACAATGAGCAGTTCTTC.

The chain employs TRBV7-3 and TRBJ2-3; unclear D gene. This CDR3 has 14 residues. Trimming removed 1 base at V and 2 bases at J, with 7 bases between. Looked up from germline, CDR1 is SGHTA and CDR2 is FQGTGA. CDR3 nucleotide sequence: TGTGCCAGCAGCTTAAAAGGCCCCACAGATACGCAGTATTTT. This gives the protein CASSLKGPTDTQYF.

In this sample, this clonotype turned up many times. V is TRBV5-6 and J is TRBJ1-1, with unresolved D. Trimming shortened V by 0 bases and J by 1 base, and 7 bases separated the two germline ends. The CDR3 is made up of 14 amino acids. Germline CDR1 and CDR2: SGHDT and YYEEEE. The CDR3 nucleotides read TGTGCCAGCAGCTTGGTGCAACGGAACACTGAAGCTTTCTTT. This sequence encodes CASSLVQRNTEAFF.

The chain couples TRBV5-5 to TRBJ2-7; D remains ambiguous. Germline V CDR1 and CDR2: SGHKS, YYEKEE (reference sequence). This CDR3 comprises 11 residues. The V end lost 4 bases, the J end lost 7 bases, and 9 bases lay between the germline ends. CDR3 DNA: TGTGCCAGCAGCCCGGACGGTGAGCAGTACTTC. It codes for CASSPDGEQYF.

The CDR3 loop reads CASSLARDSMVEQFF. CDR3 nucleotides: TGTGCCAGCAGCTTAGCGCGGGATAGTATGGTTGAGCAGTTCTTC. The J gene is TRBJ2-1, the V gene TRBV11-1, with a tentative D call TRBD2 (6 bases). Trimming cost V 0 bases and J 9 bases, with 15 bases left between them. The CDR3 runs 15 residues. The germline V gene has CDR1 SGHAT and CDR2 FQDESV (reference sequence).

The chain employs TRBV20-1 and TRBJ1-5; 7 bases are shared with TRBD1. The CDR3 is 14 amino acids. Per the germline V gene, CDR1 is DFQATT and CDR2 is SNEGSKA (reference sequence). After removal of 6 bases from V and 0 bases from J, the junction contained 5 bases not matched to a gene. CDR3: CSAGQIYSNQPQHF. The CDR3 coding sequence is TGCAGTGCGGGACAGATCTATAGCAATCAGCCCCAGCATTTT.

The rearrangement links TRBV28 to TRBJ1-4, with D maybe TRBD1 (5 bases). Trimming took off 5 bases at V and 0 bases at J, with 13 bases between the two ends. Germline V gene lookup returns CDR1 MDHEN and CDR2 SYDVKM. The CDR3 runs 16 residues. CDR3 DNA: TGTGCCAGCAGTGGGACGGGGTTTGCAACTAATGAAAAACTGTTTTTT. Residues: CASSGTGFATNEKLFF.

In this sample, this clonotype turned up many times. CDR3 nucleotides: TGTGCCAGCAGCTTAGCGGCAGGGGGCTTCTATGGCTACACCTTC. This codes for CASSLAAGGFYGYTF. This chain links TRBV7-3 with TRBJ1-2, with 8 nucleotides matching TRBD1. With V trimmed by 2 bases and J by 4 bases, 6 bases remained unmatched. Germline values: CDR1 SGHTA, CDR2 FQGTGA. The CDR3 consists of 15 residues.

The chain uses TRBV20-1 and TRBJ1-2; D possibly corresponds to TRBD1 (5 bases). There are 15 residues in the CDR3. The V end was cut by 5 bases, the J end by 0 bases, with 16 bases between. Germline V gene sequence: CDR1 DFQATT, CDR2 SNEGSKA (reference sequence). The CDR3 bases are TGCAGTGCTCCTTACCAATCGACAGCTAACTATGGCTACACCTTC. This translates into CSAPYQSTANYGYTF.

V gene TRBV7-8 combines with J gene TRBJ1-5, with unresolved D. The CDR3 totals 15 residues. The V end lost 3 bases, the J end lost 2 bases, and 11 bases lay between the germline ends. The germline gives CDR1 SGHVS, CDR2 FQNEAQ. DNA of the CDR3: TGTGCCAGCAGCTTCTTTCCGGAGGGCAATCAGCCCCAGCATTTT. Translating gives CASSFFPEGNQPQHF.

Only a few counts were recorded for this clonotype. The chain has TRBV29-1 and TRBJ2-3; TRBD2 aligns across 11 bases. From germline, CDR1 is SQVTM and CDR2 ANQGSEA. The CDR3 is 14 amino acids. V was clipped by 7 bases and J by 4 bases; unmatched bases: 7. In DNA form, the CDR3 reads TGCAGCGCCCTCTTAGCGGGAGGGTCAGATACGCAGTATTTT. Translated: CSALLAGGSDTQYF.

The V call is TRBV12-3 or TRBV12-4, the J call TRBJ2-1; TRBD2 matches 8 bases. The length of the CDR3 is 17 residues. V shed 4 bases, J shed 2 bases, and the junction held 10 bases outside the gene matches. In DNA, the CDR3 is TGTGCCAGCAGTTCAGGCGGGGCGGGAGGCACCTACAATGAGCAGTTCTTC. This codes for CASSSGGAGGTYNEQFF.

This clonotype was seen more than once but under ten times. The chain carries TRBV12-3 or TRBV12-4 and TRBJ1-2; 12 bases are shared with TRBD1. V was pared by 5 bases and J by 7 bases, with 8 bases of the junction left unmatched. The CDR3 runs 15 residues. In DNA form, the CDR3 reads TGTGCCAGCAGTACACCGGGACAGGGGGCGCTTGGCTACACCTTC. Amino acid sequence: CASSTPGQGALGYTF.

Many counts were recorded for this clonotype. The rearrangement links TRBV28 to TRBJ1-1, with D tentatively TRBD1 (6 bases). Trimming removed 6 bases from V and 1 base from J, with 12 bases in between. The germline gives CDR1 MDHEN, CDR2 SYDVKM. The CDR3 totals 14 residues. CDR3: CASRIGQQNTEAFF. The CDR3 region has the DNA TGTGCCAGCAGAATCGGACAGCAGAACACTGAAGCTTTCTTT. The whole variable domain, filled in from reference TRBV28 and TRBJ1-1, reads DVKVTQSSRYLVKRTGEKVFLECVQDMDHENMFWYRQDPGLGLRLIYFSYDVKMKEKGDIPEGYSVSREKKERFSLILESASTNQTSMYLCASRIGQQNTEAFFGQGTRLTVV.

The chain links TRBV7-9 to TRBJ1-2; a possible D gene is TRBD1 (5 bases). Germline V CDR1 and CDR2: SEHNR, FQNEAQ (reference sequence). Between the trimmed V and J ends, which lost 6 bases and 3 bases, there was a span of 8 bases. The CDR3 is made up of 12 amino acids. The CDR3 protein is CASSLQDYGYTF. In DNA form, the CDR3 reads TGTGCCAGCAGTCTACAGGACTATGGCTACACCTTC.

This chain connects TRBV20-1 to TRBJ1-2, with D possibly being TRBD1 (5 bases). With 8 bases removed from V and 4 bases from J, the gap between germline ends came to 14 bases. Germline-derived CDR1 and CDR2 are DFQATT and SNEGSKA (reference sequence). The length of the CDR3 is 12 residues. The chain's CDR3 is CSTIGGVYGYTF. DNA of the CDR3: TGCAGTACTATAGGAGGGGTCTATGGCTACACCTTC.

V usage is TRBV5-6 and J usage is TRBJ2-1; D is uncertain. V dropped 4 bases and J dropped 5 bases, with 7 bases sitting between them. Germline V gene lookup returns CDR1 SGHDT and CDR2 YYEEEE. The CDR3 contains 12 residues. The CDR3 loop is CASSRPNNEQFF. The CDR3 region has the DNA TGTGCCAGCAGCCGGCCGAACAATGAGCAGTTCTTC.

The genes are TRBV20-1 and TRBJ2-3; 7 nucleotides match TRBD2. V dropped 2 bases and J dropped 2; count of bases not matched to a gene: 7. Germline V gene sequence: CDR1 DFQATT, CDR2 SNEGSKA (reference sequence). CDR3 length: 15 amino acids. The CDR3 DNA is TGCAGTGCTAGACGGGCTAGCGGATTCACAGATACGCAGTATTTT. Protein product: CSARRASGFTDTQYF.